This T cell receptor (beta chain) originates from a study of blood T cell repertoires in COVID-19 (TCRdb year 2020). For the wider study: Collaborator samples came from the United States, Italy and Spain and covered acute and convalescent phases of COVID-19. The prospective study material was composed of cDNA or gDNA derived from T cells, B-cell-depleted T cells, or PBMCs. The dataset comprised deeply sampled blood TCRbeta repertoires from subjects exposed to, actively infected with, or recovered from COVID-19. Where HLA class I and class II types were available, the types were taken from metadata supplied by the sample provider, not from assay-based typing. The repertoires were released in a freely available public database intended as a resource for research on the immune response to SARS-CoV-2. The sample metadata nearly always contained a de-identified subject ID, COVID-19 status, age in years and sex. The samples were drawn from two sources: the first 160 participants of the ongoing ImmuneRACE study, and 1,000 to 1,500 subjects contributed by 6 global collaborators. Study-level results and caveats: How much clinical and demographic metadata was included differed by source and by participant, and the metadata was provided uncurated.

TCRbeta CDR3 regions were amplified from genomic DNA using the immunoSEQ Assay, a bias-controlled multiplex PCR. Processing in the source paper ran as follows. Within the assay, amplification of reference gene primers was used to estimate how many nucleated cells each sample contained. To quantify the absolute abundance of each unique TCRbeta CDR3 rearrangement, sequence reads were collapsed and filtered. For each sample, productive Simpson clonality was calculated by taking the square root of Simpson's diversity index across productive rearrangements. This is the immuneACCESS table as TCRdb keeps it, with only in-frame sequences that have V and J called. A part of the clones is gone; compared with another copy, unresolved V genes explain less than half, and the rest is unexplained. D and trimming come from the DNA, and the V and J calls and clone size come from that table. The sample data list some 160,000 clones, and roughly three quarters of these were observed just once. The ten biggest clones cover around 4% of the sample.

As regards this clone: Its antigen remains undetermined. Base quality data are lacking; no much larger clone is found one base away.

CDR1 and CDR2, looked up from the germline V gene (reference sequence), are LNHDA and SQIVND. The CDR3 measures 15 amino acids from cysteine to phenylalanine. This entry keeps only the CDR3 DNA: 45 bases, framed from base 1. From V the trimming removes 5 bases and from J it removes 3 bases, while the gene matches leave 5 bases of the junction unaccounted for. Each collaborating institution followed its own protocols to collect whole blood in K2EDTA tubes. For TCRbeta analysis, collaborators shipped samples as frozen whole blood, isolated PBMCs, or DNA extracted from either of those sample types. The TCR originated in a man in his 60s with acute or convalescent COVID-19. Sequencing input: peripheral blood. The chain links TRBV19 with TRBJ2-2; TRBD2 lines up with 8 middle nucleotides. In nucleotide form, the sequence is TGTGCCAGTAGTTACGGACTAGCCTACACCGGGGAGCTGTTTTTT. It codes for CASSYGLAYTGELFF.